These T cell receptor beta chains were read from a single sample in a study of cytomegalovirus exposure and HLA in healthy donors. Sequencing used immunoSEQ multiplex PCR; TCRdb keeps in-frame clones, though not all of them. The sample lists around 63,000 clones; approximately 81% were seen once. Sequenced input: PBMCs. These receptors were obtained from a woman aged 25 to 39 in good health and CMV-seronegative. The CDR3 runs from the conserved cysteine through the conserved F or W. Fields, in order: J gene, V gene, clone size, D gene, CDR3 length, CDR3 protein, CDR3 DNA. The D gene is left open where the match is weak. Clone size appears in some rows only: once, few, many, or a class for an expanded clone.

TRBJ2-4 TRBV10-2 - - 18 CASSDWAVGGGAKNIQYF TGCGCCAGCAGTGATTGGGCGGTGGGGGGTGGTGCCAAAAACATTCAGTACTTC
TRBJ2-1 TRBV7-9 - TRBD2 16 CSSSSGLASSYNEQFF TGTTCCAGCAGCTCAGGACTAGCTTCCTCCTACAATGAGCAGTTCTTC
TRBJ2-3 TRBV19 - TRBD2 17 CASSIRGRGGSTDTQYF TGTGCCAGTAGTATAAGGGGGCGGGGGGGCAGCACAGATACGCAGTATTTT
TRBJ1-1 TRBV7-9 - - 13 CASSSSVNTEAFF TGTGCCAGCAGCTCCTCAGTGAACACTGAAGCTTTCTTT
TRBJ2-5 TRBV2 - - 12 CASRVQIETQYF TGTGCCAGCAGGGTACAGATAGAGACCCAGTACTTC
TRBJ1-2 TRBV7-9 once TRBD1 15 CSSSGRDRESHGYTF TGTTCCAGCAGCGGCCGGGACAGGGAAAGTCATGGCTACACCTTC
TRBJ1-2 TRBV4-1 - - 15 CASSPRSETNYGYTF TGCGCCAGCAGCCCCCGGAGCGAAACTAACTATGGCTACACCTTC
TRBJ2-1 TRBV5-6 - TRBD2 15 CASSFRGAGYNEQFF TGTGCCAGCAGCTTTAGGGGAGCGGGATACAATGAGCAGTTCTTC
TRBJ2-2 TRBV6-4 - TRBD1 14 CASSVGQGAGELFF TGTGCCAGCAGTGTAGGACAGGGAGCCGGGGAGCTGTTTTTT
TRBJ2-3 TRBV6-5 - - 15 CASSYSERPADTQYF TGTGCCAGCAGTTACTCGGAGCGGCCAGCAGATACGCAGTATTTT
TRBJ2-5 TRBV7-7 - - 13 CASSLPGEETQYF TGTGCCAGCAGCCTCCCCGGGGAAGAGACCCAGTACTTC
TRBJ2-7 TRBV7-2 - - 17 CASSLDPHGSRPYEQYF TGTGCCAGCAGCTTAGACCCCCATGGTTCACGCCCCTACGAGCAGTACTTC
TRBJ2-7 TRBV6-1 - - 16 CASSESPGPSSYEQYF TGTGCCAGCAGTGAAAGCCCAGGGCCCAGCTCCTACGAGCAGTACTTC
TRBJ1-4 TRBV28 - - 17 CASSSFTGPPTNEKLFF TGTGCCAGCAGTTCATTCACAGGGCCTCCAACTAATGAAAAACTGTTTTTT
TRBJ1-1 TRBV9 - - 14 CASSVFRKNTEAFF TGTGCCAGCAGCGTATTCAGGAAGAACACTGAAGCTTTCTTT
TRBJ1-6 TRBV18 - - 15 CASSPDRGTPGPLHF TGTGCCAGCTCACCGGACAGAGGGACACCCGGCCCCCTCCACTTT
TRBJ2-7 TRBV4-3 once TRBD2 16 CASSQDRWLAAYEQYF TGCGCCAGCAGCCAAGATCGTTGGCTAGCGGCCTACGAGCAGTACTTC
TRBJ2-3 TRBV5-4 - - 16 CASSLLAHSNTDTQYF TGTGCCAGCAGCTTGTTAGCCCACTCGAACACAGATACGCAGTATTTT
TRBJ2-7 TRBV5-6 - TRBD1 14 CASSLGGRSYEQYF TGTGCCAGCAGCTTAGGGGGCAGGAGCTACGAGCAGTACTTC
TRBJ2-7 TRBV27 once TRBD1 14 CASSSVGGGYEQYF TGTGCCAGCAGCTCCGTAGGGGGCGGGTACGAGCAGTACTTC
TRBJ2-1 TRBV29-1 - TRBD2 15 CSVVQALADHNEQFF TGCAGCGTTGTGCAAGCACTAGCGGATCACAATGAGCAGTTCTTC
TRBJ2-2 TRBV5-1 - - 15 CASSLKDSNTGELFF TGCGCCAGCAGCCTGAAGGACAGTAACACCGGGGAGCTGTTTTTT
TRBJ2-5 TRBV11-3 - - 13 CASSLEGYPTQYF TGTGCCAGCAGCTTAGAGGGCTACCCCACCCAGTACTTC
TRBJ2-7 TRBV10-1 - TRBD2 16 CASSETGLAGENEQYF TGCGCCAGCAGTGAGACAGGACTAGCGGGGGAGAACGAGCAGTACTTC
TRBJ2-1 TRBV4-2 - TRBD2 16 CASSQALAGGPGEQFF TGTGCCAGCAGCCAAGCCCTAGCGGGGGGGCCCGGTGAGCAGTTCTTC
TRBJ1-4 TRBV2 - - 15 CASSTRQSTNEKLFF TGTGCCAGCAGTACTCGACAGTCAACTAATGAAAAACTGTTTTTT
TRBJ2-7 TRBV5-1 - TRBD1 13 CASTTGGAYEQYF TGCGCCAGCACGACAGGGGGTGCCTACGAGCAGTACTTC
TRBJ1-6 TRBV11-2 - - 16 CASSSFGAGKGPPLHF TGTGCCAGCAGCTCATTCGGCGCAGGGAAAGGACCACCCCTCCACTTT
TRBJ1-2 TRBV7-9 - TRBD1 13 CASRQGDTDGYTF TGTGCCAGCCGACAGGGAGATACAGATGGCTACACCTTC
TRBJ2-1 TRBV4-3 - TRBD2 16 CASSLAPSGGYNEQFF TGCGCCAGCAGCCTTGCACCTAGCGGGGGGTACAATGAGCAGTTCTTC
TRBJ2-3 TRBV5-4 - - 14 CASSSRDFTDTQYF TGTGCCAGCAGCTCGAGAGACTTCACAGATACGCAGTATTTT
TRBJ2-7 TRBV5-8 few - 11 CASSLVREQYF TGTGCCAGCAGCTTGGTGCGGGAGCAGTACTTC
TRBJ2-5 TRBV5-1 - TRBD2 16 CASSLVVAGYQETQYF TGCGCCAGCAGCTTGGTGGTAGCGGGGTATCAAGAGACCCAGTACTTC
TRBJ1-1 TRBV6-6 - - 14 CAITMNTGATEAFF TGTGCCATCACCATGAATACAGGAGCCACTGAAGCTTTCTTT
TRBJ2-2 TRBV11-2 - TRBD2 16 CASSPGLAVRTGELFF TGTGCCAGCAGCCCGGGGCTAGCGGTTAGGACCGGGGAGCTGTTTTTT
TRBJ2-7 TRBV7-8 - TRBD1 14 CASSPRDRFYEQYF TGTGCCAGCAGCCCTAGGGACAGATTCTACGAGCAGTACTTC
TRBJ1-2 TRBV5-6 once - 13 CASSFSNSIGYTF TGTGCCAGCAGCTTTTCCAATAGCATAGGCTACACCTTC
TRBJ1-1 TRBV19 - - 12 CASVRGNTEAFF TGTGCCAGTGTGCGGGGAAACACTGAAGCTTTCTTT
TRBJ2-3 TRBV10-3 - - 14 CAISESGGVDTQYF TGTGCCATCAGTGAGTCAGGAGGGGTAGATACGCAGTATTTT
TRBJ2-7 TRBV15 - TRBD1 13 CATSDQDRDEQYF TGTGCCACCAGCGACCAGGACAGGGACGAGCAGTACTTC
TRBJ2-5 TRBV6-6 - - 14 CASSYSYRVETQYF TGTGCCAGCAGTTACTCCTACAGGGTAGAGACCCAGTACTTC
TRBJ2-7 TRBV23-1 - TRBD2 15 CASSQYSGGFYEQYF TGCGCCAGCAGTCAATATAGCGGGGGTTTCTACGAGCAGTACTTC
TRBJ2-7 TRBV30 - TRBD1 15 CAWSVFRGPSYEQYF TGTGCCTGGAGTGTTTTCAGGGGGCCCTCCTACGAGCAGTACTTC
TRBJ1-5 TRBV27 - - 17 CASSLFAGESGNQPQHF TGTGCCAGCAGTTTATTTGCAGGGGAATCCGGGAATCAGCCCCAGCATTTT
TRBJ1-1 TRBV5-1 - TRBD1 15 CASSLTDRSNTEAFF TGCGCCAGCAGCCTGACGGACAGGTCGAACACTGAAGCTTTCTTT
TRBJ2-7 TRBV11-3 - - 18 CASSKGWVAGQTSAEQYF TGTGCCAGCAGCAAAGGATGGGTTGCGGGGCAGACCTCCGCCGAGCAGTACTTC
TRBJ1-4 TRBV4-1 - TRBD1 14 CASSWGQGGEKLFF TGCGCCAGCAGCTGGGGACAGGGAGGTGAAAAACTGTTTTTT
TRBJ2-3 TRBV13 few - 13 CASSSAPEDTQYF TGTGCCAGCAGCTCCGCCCCCGAGGATACGCAGTATTTT
TRBJ2-5 TRBV6-1 - TRBD2 13 CASLGGGWKTQYF TGTGCCAGCCTGGGGGGGGGTTGGAAGACCCAGTACTTC
TRBJ1-2 TRBV11-2 - - 15 CASSLVRGTNYGYTF TGTGCCAGCAGCTTAGTTAGGGGGACTAACTATGGCTACACCTTC
TRBJ2-3 TRBV5-6 once TRBD2 16 CASSPSGAGGRDTQYF TGTGCCAGCAGCCCCTCGGGCGCGGGGGGGCGGGATACGCAGTATTTT